One sample yielded the 4 T cell receptor beta chains listed below, sequenced in a study of shared clonotypes between healthy human individuals. Method: immunoSEQ multiplex PCR; TCRdb's copy keeps in-frame clones and lacks some. The sample comprises approximately 2.4 million clones, almost 96% of which are singletons, and around 0.13% rests with the top ten. Sequenced: naive CD4+ T cells sorted from blood. As to subset: CD45RA+ positively selected. These receptors were taken from a man in his late teens or twenties in good health.

V is TRBV5-8 and J is TRBJ2-7, with 11 bases that match TRBD1. With V trimmed by 4 bases and J by 5 bases, 5 bases remained unmatched. This CDR3 comprises 14 residues. Looked up from germline, CDR1 is SGHTS and CDR2 is YDEGEE. Here the CDR3 DNA reads TGTGCCAGCAGCCACCGGACAGGGGGCAACGAGCAGTACTTC. Translated, it gives CASSHRTGGNEQYF. Combining the CDR3 with reference TRBV5-8 and TRBJ2-7 gives the whole variable domain EAGVTQSPTHLIKTRGQQATLRCSPISGHTSVYWYQQALGLGLQFLLWYDEGEERNRGNFPPRFSGRQFPNYSSELNVNALELEDSALYLCASSHRTGGNEQYFGPGTRLTVT.

The rearrangement links TRBV5-6 to TRBJ1-2; 9 bases map to TRBD1. There are 15 residues in the CDR3. Germline values: CDR1 SGHDT, CDR2 YYEEEE. Trimming at V came to 5 bases and at J to 4 bases, leaving 9 bases not matched to a gene. CDR3 region: CASSNWDREAYGYTF. The CDR3 bases are TGTGCCAGCAGTAACTGGGACAGGGAGGCCTATGGCTACACCTTC.

The rearrangement links TRBV2 to TRBJ2-2, with D perhaps TRBD1 or TRBD2 (5 bases each). The V and J ends lost 3 bases and 8 bases respectively, with 13 bases between them. This CDR3 has 14 amino acids. Germline-derived CDR1 and CDR2 are SNHLY and FYNNEI. Written as DNA, the CDR3 is TGTGCCAGCAGTGAGAGGGGAGATCGGGGGGAGCTGTTTTTT. Its protein product is CASSERGDRGELFF.

The chain has TRBV7-9 and TRBJ1-1, with TRBD1 identical over 7 bases. Trimming took 5 bases from V and 1 from J; bases not matched to a gene: 13. The CDR3 is 17 amino acids. Per germline, CDR1 SEHNR and CDR2 FQNEAQ (reference sequence). In DNA, the CDR3 is TGTGCCAGCAGCCGGGGACAGAGTATCCTCCAGAACACTGAAGCTTTCTTT. Translated: CASSRGQSILQNTEAFF.